Detailed here is one TCR beta chain. This sample was included in a study of blood T cell repertoires in COVID-19. Germline V gene lookup returns CDR1 LNHDA and CDR2 SQIVND (reference sequence). This CDR3 comprises 14 residues. Trimming removed 3 bases at V and 4 bases at J, with 10 bases between. Clones were sequenced by immunoSEQ multiplex PCR, and TCRdb holds only the in-frame ones, with some missing. The top ten hold 15% to 20% of the sample, which has approximately 180,000 clones, roughly 84% seen once. The TCR sequence derives from a person aged 65 to 79 with COVID-19, enrolled during active disease. Sequenced sample: peripheral blood. This chain uses TRBV19 with TRBJ1-5; D not certain. The CDR3 nucleotides are TGTGCCAGTAGTATGTCAGGCGGGAATCAGCCCCAGCATTTT. It is translated as CASSMSGGNQPQHF.